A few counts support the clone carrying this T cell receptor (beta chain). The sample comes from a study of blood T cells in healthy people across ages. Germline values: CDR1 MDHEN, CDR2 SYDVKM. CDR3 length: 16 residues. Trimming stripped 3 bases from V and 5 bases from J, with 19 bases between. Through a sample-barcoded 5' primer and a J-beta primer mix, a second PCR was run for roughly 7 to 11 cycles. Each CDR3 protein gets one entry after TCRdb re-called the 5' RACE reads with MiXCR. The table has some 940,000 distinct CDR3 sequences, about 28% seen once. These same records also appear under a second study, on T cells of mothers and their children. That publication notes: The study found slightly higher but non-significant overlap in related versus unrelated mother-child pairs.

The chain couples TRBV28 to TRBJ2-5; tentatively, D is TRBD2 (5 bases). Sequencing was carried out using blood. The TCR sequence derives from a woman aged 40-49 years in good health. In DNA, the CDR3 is TGTGCCAGCAGTTTTAGTAGCGAGGTGTTTCAGGAGACCCAGTACTTC. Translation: CASSFSSEVFQETQYF.